Listed below are T cell receptor beta chains from one sample, sequenced in a study of shared clonotypes between healthy human individuals. This table comes from immunoSEQ multiplex PCR, and its TCRdb copy is limited to in-frame clones, with some not included. The table has about 490,000 clones, approximately 84% seen once. Sequencing was done on a sample of PBMCs. The receptors stem from a woman aged 40 to 50 in good health. Some clones in this sample may be carry-over from other donors' samples. The CDR3 runs from the conserved cysteine through the conserved F or W. The D gene is left open where the match is weak. The listing skips clone size in some rows; elsewhere it reads once, few, many or a size class.

>TRBJ2-7|TRBV7-9|TRBD1|-
CASSPTDRGGNEQYF
TGTGCCAGCAGCCCGACCGACAGGGGGGGTAACGAGCAGTACTTC
>TRBJ2-1|TRBV30|TRBD2|-
CAWSPLAGPYNEQFF
TGTGCCTGGAGTCCCCTAGCGGGGCCCTACAATGAGCAGTTCTTC
>TRBJ2-3|TRBV28|TRBD2|-
CASSLRTSRGTDTQYF
TGTGCCAGCAGCCTCCGGACTAGCAGGGGCACAGATACGCAGTATTTT
>TRBJ1-6|TRBV30|-|-
CAWSVGRTGSPLHF
TGTGCCTGGAGTGTAGGCAGGACGGGTTCACCCCTCCACTTT
>TRBJ2-1|TRBV5-1|TRBD1|-
CASSSGQSNNEQFF
TGCGCCAGCAGCTCGGGACAGAGCAACAATGAGCAGTTCTTC
>TRBJ2-1|TRBV25-1|-|few
CASSVNNEQFF
TGTGCCAGCAGTGTAAACAATGAGCAGTTCTTC
>TRBJ1-2|TRBV18|TRBD1|-
CASSPGQGAEGYTF
TGTGCCAGCTCACCAGGACAGGGGGCGGAAGGCTACACCTTC
>TRBJ2-5|TRBV4-1|TRBD2|-
CASSQGPSASGRGQKEIETQYF
TGCGCCAGCAGCCAAGGGCCCTCGGCTAGCGGGAGGGGCCAGAAGGAAATCGAGACCCAGTACTTC
>TRBJ2-7|TRBV7-9|-|-
CASSPGRSYEQYF
TGTGCCAGCAGCCCAGGGCGGTCCTACGAGCAGTACTTC
>TRBJ2-1|TRBV7-9|TRBD2|few
CASSSSGRAWNEQFF
TGTGCCAGCAGCTCTAGCGGGAGGGCTTGGAATGAGCAGTTCTTC
>TRBJ2-1|TRBV5-1|TRBD2|-
CASSLEEREIRNEQFF
TGCGCCAGCAGCTTGGAAGAGCGGGAGATACGCAATGAGCAGTTCTTC
>TRBJ2-5|TRBV18|TRBD1|once
CASSPGDREQETQYF
TGTGCCAGCTCACCGGGGGACAGGGAACAAGAGACCCAGTACTTC
>TRBJ2-3|TRBV5-1|TRBD2|-
CASSFTGTSGSF
TGCGCCAGCAGCTTCACCGGGACTAGCGGGAGTTTT
>TRBJ2-7|TRBV7-2|TRBD2|-
CASSLDSGRKYEQYF
TGTGCCAGCAGCTTAGATAGCGGGAGAAAGTACGAGCAGTACTTC
>TRBJ1-2|TRBV4-1|-|medium-sized
CASSPGQMNYGYTF
TGCGCCAGCAGCCCCGGACAGATGAACTATGGCTACACCTTC
>TRBJ2-6|TRBV2|-|-
CASRDSGANVLTF
TGTGCCAGCAGAGACTCTGGGGCCAACGTCCTGACTTTC
>TRBJ1-4|TRBV15|-|-
CATSRDRVGRSVLFF
TGTGCCACCAGCAGAGATAGAGTAGGGCGGTCCGTGCTGTTTTTT
>TRBJ2-6|TRBV19|TRBD1|-
CASSIAGTGASRGANVLTF
TGTGCCAGTAGTATAGCTGGGACAGGGGCTAGTAGAGGGGCCAACGTCCTGACTTTC
>TRBJ2-7|TRBV11-2|-|-
CASSLDRYGGGEAYEQYF
TGTGCCAGCAGCTTAGATCGCTATGGAGGGGGCGAGGCCTACGAGCAGTACTTC
>TRBJ1-5|TRBV28|-|-
CASSLRGRQHF
TGTGCCAGCAGTTTACGAGGGCGCCAGCATTTT
>TRBJ1-2|TRBV28|TRBD1|few
CASSDIWGTGQGYTF
TGTGCCAGCAGCGACATATGGGGGACAGGTCAGGGCTACACCTTC
>TRBJ1-1|TRBV30|-|-
CAWSVLPTGNTEAFF
TGTGCCTGGAGTGTATTACCAACAGGGAACACTGAAGCTTTCTTT
>TRBJ2-7|TRBV14|-|-
CASSRTNYEQYF
TGTGCCAGCAGCCGGACGAACTACGAGCAGTACTTC
>TRBJ2-5|TRBV30|-|-
CAWSVVGPGAQYF
TGTGCCTGGAGTGTAGTGGGGCCCGGGGCCCAGTACTTC
>TRBJ1-2|TRBV7-2|-|-
CASSKGRNYGYTF
TGTGCCAGCAGCAAGGGACGGAACTATGGCTACACCTTC
>TRBJ2-7|TRBV5-1|TRBD2|-
CASSLVLADPLEQYF
TGCGCCAGCAGCTTGGTTCTAGCGGACCCCCTCGAGCAGTACTTC
>TRBJ1-3|TRBV2|TRBD1|-
CASIGQGATGNTIYF
TGTGCCAGCATCGGGCAGGGGGCAACTGGAAACACCATATATTTT